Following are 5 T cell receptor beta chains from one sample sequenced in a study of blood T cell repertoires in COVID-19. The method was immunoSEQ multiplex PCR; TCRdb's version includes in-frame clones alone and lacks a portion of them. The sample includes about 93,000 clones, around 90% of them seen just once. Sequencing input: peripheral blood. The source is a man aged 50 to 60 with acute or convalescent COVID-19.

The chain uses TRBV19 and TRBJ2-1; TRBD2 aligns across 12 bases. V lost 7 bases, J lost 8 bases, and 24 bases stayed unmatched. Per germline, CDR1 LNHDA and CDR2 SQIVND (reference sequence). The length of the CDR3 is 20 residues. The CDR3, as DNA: TGTGCCAGTACCTTCCTACGAGCTAGCGGGAGGGCCACGGGGTTCGATGAGCAGTTCTTC. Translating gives CASTFLRASGRATGFDEQFF.

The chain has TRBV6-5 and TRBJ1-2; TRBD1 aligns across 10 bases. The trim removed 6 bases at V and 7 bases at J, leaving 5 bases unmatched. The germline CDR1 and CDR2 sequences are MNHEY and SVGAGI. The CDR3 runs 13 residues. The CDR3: CASSPGTGVGYTF. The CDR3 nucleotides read TGTGCCAGCAGCCCCGGGACAGGGGTTGGCTACACCTTC.

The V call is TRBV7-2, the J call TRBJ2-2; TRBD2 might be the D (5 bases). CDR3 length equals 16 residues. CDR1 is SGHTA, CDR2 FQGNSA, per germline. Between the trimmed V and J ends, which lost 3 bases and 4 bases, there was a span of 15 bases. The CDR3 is CASSLLLAIPTGELFF. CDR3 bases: TGTGCCAGCAGCTTGCTCCTAGCCATTCCCACCGGGGAGCTGTTTTTT.

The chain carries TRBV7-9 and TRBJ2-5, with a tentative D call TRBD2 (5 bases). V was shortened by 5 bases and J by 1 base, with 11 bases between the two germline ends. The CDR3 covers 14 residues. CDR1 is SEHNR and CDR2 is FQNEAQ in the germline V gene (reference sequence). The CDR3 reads CASSPGIFQETQYF. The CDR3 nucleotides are TGTGCCAGCAGCCCCGGGATCTTCCAAGAGACCCAGTACTTC.

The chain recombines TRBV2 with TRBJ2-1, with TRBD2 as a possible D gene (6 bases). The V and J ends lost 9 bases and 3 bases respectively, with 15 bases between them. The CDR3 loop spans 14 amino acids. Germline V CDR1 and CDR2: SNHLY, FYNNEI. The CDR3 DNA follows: TGTGCCAGTAGTCCTAGCGCCGGCTACAATGAGCAGTTCTTC. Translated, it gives CASSPSAGYNEQFF.